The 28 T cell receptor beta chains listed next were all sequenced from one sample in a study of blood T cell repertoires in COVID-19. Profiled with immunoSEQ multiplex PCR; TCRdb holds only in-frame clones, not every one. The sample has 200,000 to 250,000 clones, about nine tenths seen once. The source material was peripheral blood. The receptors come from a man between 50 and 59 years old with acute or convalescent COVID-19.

CDR3 in amino acids: CASSIQSGTQNEKLFF. The CDR3 DNA reads as TGTGCCAGTAGTATACAATCCGGGACACAAAATGAAAAACTGTTTTTT. The chain couples TRBV19 to TRBJ1-4, with D perhaps matching TRBD1 (6 bases). V lost 2 bases and J 5 bases, leaving 15 bases between the germline ends. Germline V CDR1 and CDR2: LNHDA, SQIVND (reference sequence). The CDR3 covers 16 residues.

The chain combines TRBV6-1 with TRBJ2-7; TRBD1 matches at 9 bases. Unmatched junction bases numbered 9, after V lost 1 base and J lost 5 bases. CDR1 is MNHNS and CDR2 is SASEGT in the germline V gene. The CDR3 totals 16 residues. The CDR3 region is CASSEERGTGLHEQYF. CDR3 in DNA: TGTGCCAGCAGTGAAGAAAGGGGGACAGGGTTGCACGAGCAGTACTTC.

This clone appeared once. The CDR3, as DNA: TGTGCCAGCAGGGAGACTAGCAGGGTGGGAGAGACCCAGTACTTC. Translating gives CASRETSRVGETQYF. This chain connects TRBV5-4 to TRBJ2-5, with 7 bases fitting TRBD2. The CDR3 is 15 residues long. Per the germline V gene, CDR1 is SGHNT and CDR2 is YYREEE (reference sequence). J lost 4 bases, V lost 5 bases, and 11 bases had no gene match. Combining the CDR3 with reference TRBV5-4 and TRBJ2-5 gives the whole variable domain ETGVTQSPTHLIKTRGQQVTLRCSSQSGHNTVSWYQQALGQGPQFIFQYYREEENGRGNFPPRFSGLQFPNYSSELNVNALELDDSALYLCASRETSRVGETQYFGPGTRLLVL.

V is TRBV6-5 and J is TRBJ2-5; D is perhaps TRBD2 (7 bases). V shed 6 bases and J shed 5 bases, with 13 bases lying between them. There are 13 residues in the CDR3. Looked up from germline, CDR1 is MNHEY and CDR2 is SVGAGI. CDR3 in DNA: TGTGCCAGCAGGGCCCGGGGGGCGGAGACCCAGTACTTC. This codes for CASRARGAETQYF.

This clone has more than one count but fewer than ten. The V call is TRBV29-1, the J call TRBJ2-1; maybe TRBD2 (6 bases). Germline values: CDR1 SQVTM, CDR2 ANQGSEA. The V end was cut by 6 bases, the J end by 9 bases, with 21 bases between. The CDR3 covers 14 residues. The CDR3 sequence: CSVVIADPDGEQFF. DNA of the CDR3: TGCAGCGTCGTCATAGCGGACCCTGATGGTGAGCAGTTCTTC.

The CDR3 bases are TGTGCCAGCAGTTTATTCGGAGGAACCGGAGGCAGGGGATCCTACAATGAGCAGTTCTTC. Amino acid sequence: CASSLFGGTGGRGSYNEQFF. The rearrangement uses TRBV27 and TRBJ2-1; TRBD1 might be the D (6 bases). The germline V and J ends were trimmed by 1 base and 1 base, with 23 bases remaining between them. There are 20 residues in the CDR3. The V gene's germline CDR1 is MNHEY and CDR2 SMNVEV (reference sequence).

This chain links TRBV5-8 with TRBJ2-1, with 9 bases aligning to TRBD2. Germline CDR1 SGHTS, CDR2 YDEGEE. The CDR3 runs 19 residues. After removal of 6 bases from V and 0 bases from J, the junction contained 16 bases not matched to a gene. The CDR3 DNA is TGTGCCAGCATGGGGGGGCTAGCGGGGCGCCATAGCTCCTACAATGAGCAGTTCTTC. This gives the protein CASMGGLAGRHSSYNEQFF.

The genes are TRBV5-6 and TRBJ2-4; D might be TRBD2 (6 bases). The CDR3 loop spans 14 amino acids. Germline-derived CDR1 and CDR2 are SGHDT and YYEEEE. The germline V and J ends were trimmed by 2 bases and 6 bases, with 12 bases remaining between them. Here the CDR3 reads CASSFGGNANIQYF. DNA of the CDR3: TGTGCCAGCAGCTTTGGCGGGAATGCAAACATTCAGTACTTC.

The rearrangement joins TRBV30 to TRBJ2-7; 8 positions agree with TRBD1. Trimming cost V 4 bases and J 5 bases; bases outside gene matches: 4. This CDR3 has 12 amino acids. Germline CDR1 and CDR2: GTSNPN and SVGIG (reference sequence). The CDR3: CAWKGTGNEQYF. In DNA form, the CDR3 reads TGTGCCTGGAAAGGGACAGGCAACGAGCAGTACTTC.

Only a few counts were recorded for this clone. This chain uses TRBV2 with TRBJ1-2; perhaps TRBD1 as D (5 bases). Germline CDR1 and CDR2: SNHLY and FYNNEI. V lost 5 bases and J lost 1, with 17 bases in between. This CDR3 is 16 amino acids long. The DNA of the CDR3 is TGTGCCAGCAGTCGGACATCGGGTTTATTTAACTATGGCTACACCTTC. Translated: CASSRTSGLFNYGYTF.

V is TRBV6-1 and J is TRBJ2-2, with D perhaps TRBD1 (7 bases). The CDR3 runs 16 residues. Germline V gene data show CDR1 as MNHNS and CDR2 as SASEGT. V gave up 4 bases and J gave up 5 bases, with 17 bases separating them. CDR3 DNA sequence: TGTGCCAGCAGTGGGGTCAGGGGGGTGACTACCGGGGAGCTGTTTTTT. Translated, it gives CASSGVRGVTTGELFF.

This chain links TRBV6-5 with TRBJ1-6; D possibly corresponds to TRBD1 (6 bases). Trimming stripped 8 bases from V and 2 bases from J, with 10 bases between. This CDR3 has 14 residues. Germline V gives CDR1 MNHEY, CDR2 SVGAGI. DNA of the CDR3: TGTGCCAGCTCGAAGGGGGCCTATAATTCACCCCTCCACTTT. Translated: CASSKGAYNSPLHF.

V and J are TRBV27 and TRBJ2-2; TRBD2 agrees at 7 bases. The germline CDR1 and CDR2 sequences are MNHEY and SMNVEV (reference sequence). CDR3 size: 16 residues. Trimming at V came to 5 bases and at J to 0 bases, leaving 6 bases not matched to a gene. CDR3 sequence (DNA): TGTGCCAGCAGTCCTAAAGCGGGGACGAACACCGGGGAGCTGTTTTTT. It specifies CASSPKAGTNTGELFF.

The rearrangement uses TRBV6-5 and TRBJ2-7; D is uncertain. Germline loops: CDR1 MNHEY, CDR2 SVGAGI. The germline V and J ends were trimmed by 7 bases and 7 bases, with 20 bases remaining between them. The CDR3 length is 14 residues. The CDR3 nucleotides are TGTGCCAGCAAAGGCCCCCGTTTGGTGAGGGAGCAGTACTTC. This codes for CASKGPRLVREQYF.

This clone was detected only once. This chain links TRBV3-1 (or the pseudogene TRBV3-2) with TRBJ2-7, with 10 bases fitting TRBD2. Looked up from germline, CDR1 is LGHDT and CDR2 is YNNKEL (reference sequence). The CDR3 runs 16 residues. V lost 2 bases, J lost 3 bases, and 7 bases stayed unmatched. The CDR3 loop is CASSQSWLAGVYEQYF. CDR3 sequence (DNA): TGTGCCAGCAGCCAAAGTTGGCTAGCGGGGGTCTACGAGCAGTACTTC.

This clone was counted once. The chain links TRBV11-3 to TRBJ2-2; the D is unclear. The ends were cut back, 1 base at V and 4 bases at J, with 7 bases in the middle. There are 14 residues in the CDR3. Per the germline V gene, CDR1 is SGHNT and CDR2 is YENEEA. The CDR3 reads CASSLGAFTGELFF. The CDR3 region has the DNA TGTGCCAGCAGCTTAGGGGCATTCACCGGGGAGCTGTTTTTT. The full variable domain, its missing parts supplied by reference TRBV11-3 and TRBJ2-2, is EAGVVQSPRYKIIEKKQPVAFWCNPISGHNTLYWYLQNLGQGPELLIRYENEEAVDDSQLPKDRFSAERLKGVDSTLKIQPAELGDSAVYLCASSLGAFTGELFFGEGSRLTVL.

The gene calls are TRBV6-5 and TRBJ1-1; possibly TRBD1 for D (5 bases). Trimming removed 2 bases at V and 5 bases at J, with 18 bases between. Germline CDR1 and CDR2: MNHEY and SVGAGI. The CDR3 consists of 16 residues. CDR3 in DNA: TGTGCCAGCAGTTACACCTCTGCCCAGGGCCGAACTGAAGCTTTCTTT. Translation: CASSYTSAQGRTEAFF.

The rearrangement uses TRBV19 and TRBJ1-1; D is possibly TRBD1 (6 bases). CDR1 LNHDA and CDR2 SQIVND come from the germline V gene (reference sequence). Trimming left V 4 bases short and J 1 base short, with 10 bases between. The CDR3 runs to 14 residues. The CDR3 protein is CASSKQTGNTEAFF. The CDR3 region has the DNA TGTGCCAGTAGTAAGCAGACAGGGAACACTGAAGCTTTCTTT.

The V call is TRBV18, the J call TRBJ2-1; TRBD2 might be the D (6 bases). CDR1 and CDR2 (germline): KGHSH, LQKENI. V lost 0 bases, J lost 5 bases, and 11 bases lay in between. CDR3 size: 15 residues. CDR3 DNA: TGTGCCAGCTCACCACCGGGGGGTAGGGACAATGAGCAGTTCTTC. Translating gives CASSPPGGRDNEQFF.

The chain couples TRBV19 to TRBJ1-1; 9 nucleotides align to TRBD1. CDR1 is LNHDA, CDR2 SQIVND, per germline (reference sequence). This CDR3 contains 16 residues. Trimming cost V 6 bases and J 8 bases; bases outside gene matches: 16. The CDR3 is CASRPPILVGQGEAFF. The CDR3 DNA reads TGTGCCAGTAGACCCCCAATCCTGGTGGGACAGGGAGAAGCTTTCTTT.

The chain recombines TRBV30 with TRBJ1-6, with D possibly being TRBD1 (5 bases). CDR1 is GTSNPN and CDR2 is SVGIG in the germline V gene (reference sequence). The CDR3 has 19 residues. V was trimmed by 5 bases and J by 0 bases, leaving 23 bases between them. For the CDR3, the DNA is TGTGCCTGGGCCGGGGGATGGGCTATCGAGGGCTCCTATAATTCACCCCTCCACTTT. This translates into CAWAGGWAIEGSYNSPLHF.

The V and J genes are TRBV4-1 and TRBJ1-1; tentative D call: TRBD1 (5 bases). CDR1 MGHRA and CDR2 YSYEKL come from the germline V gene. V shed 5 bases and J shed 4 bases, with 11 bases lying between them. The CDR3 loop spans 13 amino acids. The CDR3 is CASSWGGGTEAFF. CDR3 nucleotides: TGCGCCAGCAGCTGGGGGGGAGGCACTGAAGCTTTCTTT.

CDR3 nucleotide sequence: TGTGCCAGTAGGACCTTTGTTGACACGCATAGCTCCTATAATTCACCCCTCCACTTT. Protein product: CASRTFVDTHSSYNSPLHF. This sequence joins TRBV19 and TRBJ1-6; no clear D gene. V dropped 6 bases and J dropped 0 bases, with 21 bases sitting between them. CDR3 length: 19 amino acids. CDR1 and CDR2 (germline): LNHDA, SQIVND (reference sequence).

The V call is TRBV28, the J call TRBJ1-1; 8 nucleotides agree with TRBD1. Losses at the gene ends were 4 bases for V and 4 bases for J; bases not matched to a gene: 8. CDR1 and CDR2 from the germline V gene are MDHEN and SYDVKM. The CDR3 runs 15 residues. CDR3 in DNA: TGTGCCAGCAGTTCAGGGGGCGCGTATTCCACTGAAGCTTTCTTT. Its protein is CASSSGGAYSTEAFF. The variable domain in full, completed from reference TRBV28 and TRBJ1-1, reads DVKVTQSSRYLVKRTGEKVFLECVQDMDHENMFWYRQDPGLGLRLIYFSYDVKMKEKGDIPEGYSVSREKKERFSLILESASTNQTSMYLCASSSGGAYSTEAFFGQGTRLTVV.

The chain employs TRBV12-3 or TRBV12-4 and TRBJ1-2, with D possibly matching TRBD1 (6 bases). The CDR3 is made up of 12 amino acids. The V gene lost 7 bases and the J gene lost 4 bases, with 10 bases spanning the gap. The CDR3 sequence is CASTLGAYGYTF. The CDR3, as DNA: TGTGCCAGCACCCTGGGGGCCTATGGCTACACCTTC.

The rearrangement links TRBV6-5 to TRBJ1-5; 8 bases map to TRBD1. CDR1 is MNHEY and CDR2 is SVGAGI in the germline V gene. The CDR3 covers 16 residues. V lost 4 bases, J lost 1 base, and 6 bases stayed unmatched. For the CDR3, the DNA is TGTGCCAGCAGTTTACAGGGGGGAGGGAGCAATCAGCCCCAGCATTTT. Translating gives CASSLQGGGSNQPQHF.

Written as DNA, the CDR3 is TGTGCCAGCAGTTTGGCCTCTAATTCACCCCTCCACTTT. Translation gives CASSLASNSPLHF. The chain couples TRBV12-3 or TRBV12-4 to TRBJ1-6; D is unclear. Trimming took 3 bases from V and 6 from J, leaving 6 bases between them. The CDR3 contains 13 residues.

The CDR3 reads CASSLGLRQEETQYF. The CDR3, as DNA: TGTGCCAGCAGCTTAGGGCTGAGACAAGAAGAGACCCAGTACTTC. The J gene is TRBJ2-5, the V gene TRBV11-3, with D hard to call. Between the trimmed V and J ends, which lost 1 base and 3 bases, there was a span of 12 bases. Per germline, CDR1 SGHNT and CDR2 YENEEA. The CDR3 covers 15 residues. Full variable domain (missing parts from reference TRBV11-3 and TRBJ2-5): EAGVVQSPRYKIIEKKQPVAFWCNPISGHNTLYWYLQNLGQGPELLIRYENEEAVDDSQLPKDRFSAERLKGVDSTLKIQPAELGDSAVYLCASSLGLRQEETQYFGPGTRLLVL.